This entry lists 6 T cell receptor beta chains sequenced from one sample in a study of blood T cells in healthy people across ages. A sample-barcoded 5' primer and a J-beta primer mix were used in a second PCR of about 7 to 11 cycles. TCRdb re-called the 5' RACE reads through MiXCR, storing one row per CDR3 protein. This table holds about 1,600,000 distinct CDR3 sequences, roughly 40% found once. The sequencing sample was made of blood. These receptors all come from a woman aged 18-30 years in good health.

This clonotype was observed a handful of times. This sequence joins TRBV12-3 or TRBV12-4 and TRBJ2-3; 7 positions agree with TRBD2. The CDR3 is made up of 13 amino acids. V was clipped by 11 bases and J by 4 bases; unmatched bases: 9. CDR3 residues: CAVLSGIADTQYF. As DNA, the CDR3 is TGTGCCGTACTAAGCGGGATCGCAGATACGCAGTATTTT.

The chain couples TRBV6-5 to TRBJ2-4; no reliable D call. Germline V gene data show CDR1 as MNHEY and CDR2 as SVGAGI. The ends were cut back, 5 bases at V and 10 bases at J, with 15 bases in the middle. The CDR3 extends over 13 amino acids. The DNA of the CDR3 is TGTGCCAGCAGTCCCCCCAAGGGAACGATTCAGTACTTC. Protein product: CASSPPKGTIQYF.

This clonotype was picked up many times. CDR3 nucleotide sequence: TGCAGCGTTGAAGATACAGGGCTAGATACGCAGTATTTT. This translates into CSVEDTGLDTQYF. The gene calls are TRBV29-1 and TRBJ2-3, with D maybe TRBD1 (6 bases). The CDR3 is made up of 13 amino acids. The V end lost 0 bases, the J end lost 5 bases, and 9 bases lay between the germline ends. In germline, CDR1 is SQVTM, CDR2 ANQGSEA.

This clonotype has only a few counts. The chain combines TRBV6-5 with TRBJ2-7; TRBD1 aligns across 9 bases. Germline V gene lookup returns CDR1 MNHEY and CDR2 SVGAGI. V lost 7 bases to trimming and J lost 4 bases; unmatched junction nucleotides: 8. The length of the CDR3 is 14 residues. The CDR3 region has the DNA TGTGCCAGCACCCCCGGGACAGGGAAGTACGAGCAGTACTTC. This codes for CASTPGTGKYEQYF.

This clonotype has a handful of counts. Just one base apart from a much larger clone, this may be a read error. The CDR3 DNA reads TGTGCCAGCAGCTTAACAGAGGGCTACGAGCAGTACTTC. Protein: CASSLTEGYEQYF. The chain has TRBV7-9 and TRBJ2-7, with a tentative D call TRBD2 (5 bases). The CDR3 has 13 residues. Germline CDR1 reads SEHNR; CDR2 reads FQNEAQ (reference sequence). Trimming removed 2 bases at V and 3 bases at J, with 8 bases between. The entire variable domain, with the rest obtained from reference TRBV7-9 and TRBJ2-7, is as follows: DTGVSQNPRHKITKRGQNVTFRCDPISEHNRLYWYRQTLGQGPEFLTYFQNEAQLEKSRLLSDRFSAERPKGSFSTLEIQRTEQGDSAMYLCASSLTEGYEQYFGPGTRLTVT.

Comments on this clonotype: A read error may account for a junction end that differs from germline. The chain joins TRBV7-9 to TRBJ2-1; tentative D call: TRBD2 (5 bases). Germline V gene lookup returns CDR1 SEHNR and CDR2 FQNEAQ (reference sequence). The CDR3 covers 15 residues. The CDR3 bases are TGTGCCAGCAGCTTAGGGTCTAGCTCCTACGATGAGCAGTTCTTC. It yields the protein CASSLGSSSYDEQFF.